These 14 T cell receptor beta chains originate from one sample sequenced in a study of OX40 agonist ivuxolimab in advanced cancers. TCRdb's table, derived via immunoSEQ multiplex PCR, lists solely in-frame clones and lacks some. Among around 13,000 clones listed, roughly 69% were seen once. Material: CD4+ or CD8+ T cells sorted from blood, obtained in a trial of the OX40 agonist ivuxolimab. Source of these receptors: an adult with an advanced solid tumor such as melanoma, head and neck, liver or kidney cancer.

This clone is a singleton in its sample. V gene TRBV30 combines with J gene TRBJ2-3, with 8 bases that match TRBD2. V gave up 0 bases and J gave up 4 bases; unmatched junction bases: 3. This CDR3 is built from 14 residues. Germline V gives CDR1 GTSNPN, CDR2 SVGIG (reference sequence). The CDR3 region is CAWSVTGGADTQYF. The CDR3 DNA reads as TGTGCCTGGAGTGTGACGGGGGGGGCAGATACGCAGTATTTT.

The gene calls are TRBV5-6 and TRBJ2-7, with 11 bases matching TRBD1. With 2 bases clipped from V and 3 bases from J, the junction kept 1 base outside the gene matches. Germline CDR1 SGHDT, CDR2 YYEEEE. This CDR3 region has 14 residues. The CDR3 DNA is TGTGCCAGCAGCTTCGGGACAGGGGGCTACGAGCAGTACTTC. The encoded protein is CASSFGTGGYEQYF.

The chain joins TRBV21-1 to TRBJ1-1. TRBV21-1 is designated a pseudogene. The CDR3 sequence is 18 residues long. CDR3 nucleotides: TGTGCCAGCAGCAAACCGACAGGGACTACCCCTCCGAACACTGAAGCTTTCTTT. This translates into CASSKPTGTTPPNTEAFF.

The J gene is TRBJ2-7, the V gene TRBV27; 7 positions match TRBD1. Losses at the gene ends were 6 bases for V and 7 bases for J; bases not matched to a gene: 12. The germline gives CDR1 MNHEY, CDR2 SMNVEV (reference sequence). The CDR3 loop spans 14 amino acids. The CDR3 spells CASRDQGVPPEQYF. The CDR3 region has the DNA TGTGCCAGCAGAGATCAGGGGGTCCCACCGGAGCAGTACTTC.

This clone was seen only once. This chain links TRBV27 with TRBJ2-7; 9 bases fit TRBD2. Germline V gene lookup returns CDR1 MNHEY and CDR2 SMNVEV (reference sequence). This CDR3 has 15 amino acids. Trimming removed 5 bases from V and 5 bases from J; junction bases left unmatched: 10. CDR3 protein: CASSLSGTSFHEQYF. Written as DNA, the CDR3 is TGTGCCAGCAGTCTCTCCGGGACTAGCTTCCACGAGCAGTACTTC.

V gene TRBV27 combines with J gene TRBJ1-1; 10 bases align to TRBD1. V lost 10 bases, J lost 3 bases, and 8 bases stayed unmatched. Looked up from germline, CDR1 is MNHEY and CDR2 is SMNVEV (reference sequence). This CDR3 contains 14 residues. The DNA for the CDR3 is TGTGCCACTAAGTCCGGGACAGGGGACACTGAAGCTTTCTTT. Translated: CATKSGTGDTEAFF.

This clone was seen a few times. The chain couples TRBV7-9 to TRBJ2-1; D is unclear. CDR1 is SEHNR and CDR2 is FQNEAQ in the germline V gene (reference sequence). The V and J ends lost 3 bases and 7 bases respectively, with 16 bases between them. The CDR3 spans 15 residues. The CDR3 reads CASSFYPNGPNEQFF. Here the CDR3 DNA reads TGTGCCAGCAGCTTTTACCCTAATGGGCCGAATGAGCAGTTCTTC.

This chain joins TRBV4-1 and TRBJ2-7; 11 bases are a match to TRBD1. The germline gives CDR1 MGHRA, CDR2 YSYEKL. The CDR3 is 15 amino acids. V was clipped by 4 bases and J by 6 bases; unmatched bases: 8. In nucleotides, the CDR3 is TGCGCCAGCAGCCGAGGGACAGGGGGATTGGGCGAGCAGTACTTC. It is translated as CASSRGTGGLGEQYF.

The chain couples TRBV9 to TRBJ2-1, with D possibly matching TRBD1 (7 bases). There are 14 residues in the CDR3. Germline CDR1 is SGDLS and CDR2 is YYNGEE. The V and J ends lost 4 bases and 7 bases respectively, with 15 bases between them. The CDR3 protein is CASSPPTGRNEQFF. The CDR3 DNA reads as TGTGCCAGCAGCCCTCCGACAGGGAGGAATGAGCAGTTCTTC.

J is TRBJ1-1 and V is TRBV4-3, with D unclear. The germline V gene encodes CDR1 LGHNA and CDR2 YSLEER. This CDR3 contains 12 residues. The V end was cut by 1 base, the J end by 6 bases, with 6 bases between. The CDR3 protein is CASSQGGAEAFF. The CDR3 nucleotides read TGCGCCAGCAGCCAAGGAGGCGCTGAAGCTTTCTTT.

This chain uses TRBV9 with TRBJ2-5; D is possibly TRBD1 or TRBD2 (6 bases each). The CDR3 has 13 amino acids. Germline V lookup: CDR1 SGDLS, CDR2 YYNGEE. Trimming took 4 bases from V and 5 from J, leaving 12 bases between them. The CDR3 spells CASSPGAGETQYF. The CDR3, as DNA: TGTGCCAGCAGCCCGGGGGCAGGGGAGACCCAGTACTTC.

This clone was observed once. J is TRBJ2-4 and V is TRBV29-1; TRBD2 aligns across 8 bases. This CDR3 comprises 13 residues. With V trimmed by 4 bases and J by 4 bases, 3 bases remained unmatched. Looked up from germline, CDR1 is SQVTM and CDR2 is ANQGSEA. CDR3: CSVVPSGKNIQYF. DNA of the CDR3: TGCAGCGTTGTTCCTAGCGGGAAAAACATTCAGTACTTC.

This clone is classed as medium-sized. This rearrangement joins TRBV2 to TRBJ2-1; D tentatively reads TRBD1 or TRBD2 (5 bases each). The V end was cut by 7 bases, the J end by 7 bases, with 14 bases between. From germline, CDR1 is SNHLY and CDR2 FYNNEI. The CDR3 has 13 amino acids. CDR3 amino acids: CASTPRGENEQFF. CDR3 DNA sequence: TGTGCCAGCACCCCGAGGGGTGAGAATGAGCAGTTCTTC.

In its sample, this clone was seen a few times. This sequence joins TRBV21-1 and TRBJ1-5; the listed D gene, TRBD1, was not tested against the DNA. TRBV21-1 is tagged as a pseudogene. The CDR3 is 12 amino acids. CDR3 nucleotides: TGTGCCAGCAGCAAATTGGGCGTAGTCCAGCATTTT. It encodes CASSKLGVVQHF.